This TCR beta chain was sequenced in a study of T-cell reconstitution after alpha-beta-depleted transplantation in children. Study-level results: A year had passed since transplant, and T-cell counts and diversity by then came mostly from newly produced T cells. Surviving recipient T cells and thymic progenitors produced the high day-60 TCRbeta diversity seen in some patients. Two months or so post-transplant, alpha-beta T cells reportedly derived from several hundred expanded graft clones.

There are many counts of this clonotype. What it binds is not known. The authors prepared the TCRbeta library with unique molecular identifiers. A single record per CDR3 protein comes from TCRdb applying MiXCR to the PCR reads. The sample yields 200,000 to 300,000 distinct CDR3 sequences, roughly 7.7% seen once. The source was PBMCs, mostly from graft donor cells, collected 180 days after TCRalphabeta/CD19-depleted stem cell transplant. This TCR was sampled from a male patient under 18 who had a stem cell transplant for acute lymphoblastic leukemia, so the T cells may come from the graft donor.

CDR3 loop: CASSPHSLGNTEAFF. CDR3 sequence (DNA): TGTGCCAGCAGCCCCCACAGCCTGGGGAACACTGAAGCTTTCTTT. V and J are TRBV9 and TRBJ1-1; D remains unclear. The CDR3 extends over 15 amino acids. V lost 4 bases, J lost 1 base, and 14 bases lay in between. The germline V gene encodes CDR1 SGDLS and CDR2 YYNGEE.